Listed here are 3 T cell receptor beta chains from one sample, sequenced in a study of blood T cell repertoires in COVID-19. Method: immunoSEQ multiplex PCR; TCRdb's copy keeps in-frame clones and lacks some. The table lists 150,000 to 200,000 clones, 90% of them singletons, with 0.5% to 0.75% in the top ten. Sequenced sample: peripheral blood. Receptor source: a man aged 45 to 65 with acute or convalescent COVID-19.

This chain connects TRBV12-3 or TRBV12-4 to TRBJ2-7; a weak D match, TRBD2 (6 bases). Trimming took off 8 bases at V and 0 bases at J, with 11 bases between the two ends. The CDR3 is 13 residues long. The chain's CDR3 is CASASGLSYEQYV. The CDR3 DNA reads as TGTGCCAGCGCAAGCGGGCTCTCCTACGAGCAGTACGTC.

Here the CDR3 DNA reads TGTGCCAGCAACGGACAGTTTCTGAACACTGAAGCTTTCTTT. This translates into CASNGQFLNTEAFF. The chain joins TRBV6-6 to TRBJ1-1, with D tentatively TRBD1 (6 bases). The CDR3 totals 14 residues. CDR1 and CDR2 from the germline V gene are MNHNY and SVGAGI (reference sequence). Between the trimmed V and J ends, which lost 7 bases and 0 bases, there was a span of 12 bases.

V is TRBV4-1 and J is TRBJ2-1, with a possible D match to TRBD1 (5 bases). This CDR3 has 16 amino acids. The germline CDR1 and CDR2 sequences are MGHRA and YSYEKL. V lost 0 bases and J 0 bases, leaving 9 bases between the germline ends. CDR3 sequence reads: CASSQERDSSYNEQFF. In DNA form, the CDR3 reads TGCGCCAGCAGCCAAGAACGCGACAGCTCCTACAATGAGCAGTTCTTC.